The clone carrying this TCR beta chain was seen more than once but under ten times. Its antigen is as yet unknown. The study sequenced cultured CD4+ T cell DNA using the Oncomine TCR Beta short-read assay. TCRdb re-called the PCR reads through MiXCR, storing one row per CDR3 protein. Counted here are approximately 6,900 distinct CDR3 sequences, 50% to 55% occurring once; the ten biggest clones make up 25% to 40%. Treatment described: approximately nine-day PBMC culture with coronavirus spike peptide pools or control peptides (ViraFEST assay). CD4+ T-cell collection from the unexposed donor predated the COVID-19 pandemic (2011-2018). The data are from a study of vaccination and CD4 T cells after COVID-19. The length of the CDR3 is 18 residues. J gave up 0 bases and V 1 base, and 8 bases lay outside the gene matches. From germline, CDR1 is KGHDR and CDR2 SFDVKD.

The sequence was obtained from a human donor in good health. The chain joins TRBV24-1 to TRBJ2-3; TRBD2 agrees at 8 bases. Sequencing was performed on CD4+ T cells from blood, cultured in vitro. DNA of the CDR3: TGTGCCACCAGTGATTTATTTAGCGGGGACCATAGCACAGATACGCAGTATTTT. It translates to CATSDLFSGDHSTDTQYF.